The 11 T cell receptor beta chains listed next were all sequenced from one sample in a study of blood T cells in healthy people across ages. For the second PCR, which ran for about 6 to 11 cycles, a sample-barcoded 5' primer and a J-beta primer mix were used. TCRdb re-called the 5' RACE reads with MiXCR, one entry per CDR3 protein. The sample lists fewer than 2,000,000 distinct CDR3 sequences, about two fifths occurring once. Sequencing was carried out using blood. The receptors come from a human donor in good health.

This rearrangement joins TRBV15 to TRBJ2-5, with a tentative D call TRBD2 (6 bases). Germline V lookup: CDR1 LNHNV, CDR2 YYDKDF (reference sequence). V gave up 4 bases and J gave up 1 base, with 13 bases separating them. The CDR3 is 15 residues long. The CDR3 nucleotides read TGTGCCACCAGCATGGGGCGGGATGGCCAAGAGACCCAGTACTTC. Protein: CATSMGRDGQETQYF.

The chain has TRBV10-3 and TRBJ1-2, with 8 bases fitting TRBD1. The CDR3 contains 15 residues. The V segment lost 2 bases and the J segment 2 bases; nucleotides outside the gene matches: 4. Looked up from germline, CDR1 is ENHRY and CDR2 is SYGVKD. CDR3 protein: CAISEGQGANYGYTF. The CDR3 nucleotides read TGTGCCATCAGTGAGGGGCAGGGGGCGAACTATGGCTACACCTTC.

This chain connects TRBV4-3 to TRBJ2-3, with D possibly matching TRBD1 (5 bases). Trimming took off 1 base at V and 0 bases at J, with 14 bases between the two ends. The CDR3 sequence is 17 residues long. CDR1 is LGHNA, CDR2 YSLEER, per germline. The CDR3: CASSQGVATASTDTQYF. CDR3 bases: TGCGCCAGCAGCCAAGGGGTGGCGACAGCTAGCACAGATACGCAGTATTTT.

V is TRBV12-3 or TRBV12-4 and J is TRBJ1-2; D not resolved. Trimming pared 5 bases from V and 4 bases from J, leaving 11 bases between. This CDR3 has 13 amino acids. The CDR3 loop is CASSGLSTYGYTF. CDR3 bases: TGTGCCAGCAGTGGACTCTCTACCTATGGCTACACCTTC.

This clonotype was seen ten or more times. The genes are TRBV13 and TRBJ2-4; 10 bases agree with TRBD2. This CDR3 has 16 residues. Looked up from germline, CDR1 is PRHDT and CDR2 is FYEKMQ (reference sequence). J was trimmed by 5 bases and V by 4 bases; bases with no gene match: 8. This chain's CDR3 is CASSSPAGGPQNIQYF. As DNA, the CDR3 is TGTGCCAGCAGCTCCCCAGCGGGGGGGCCCCAAAACATTCAGTACTTC.

The chain joins TRBV7-9 to TRBJ1-1; D remains unclear. Germline V gene sequence: CDR1 SEHNR, CDR2 FQNEAQ (reference sequence). The ends were cut back, 2 bases at V and 8 bases at J, with 9 bases in the middle. This CDR3 region has 12 residues. CDR3 region: CASSLREKEAFF. As DNA, the CDR3 is TGTGCCAGCAGCTTAAGGGAAAAGGAAGCTTTCTTT.

The chain couples TRBV7-9 to TRBJ2-3, with a weak D call TRBD2 (5 bases). The CDR3 spans 15 residues. Germline values: CDR1 SEHNR, CDR2 FQNEAQ (reference sequence). The V end lost 1 base, the J end lost 6 bases, and 14 bases lay between the germline ends. CDR3 coding DNA: TGTGCCAGCAGCTTAGGTGATAGCGCTACGGATACGCAGTATTTT. Translation: CASSLGDSATDTQYF.

Comments on this clonotype: Sequence at one end of the junction differs from germline and may be a read error. The J gene is TRBJ2-1, the V gene TRBV7-2; D remains unclear. The CDR3 has 13 residues. Germline CDR1 SGHTA, CDR2 FQGNSA. This CDR3 reads CASSLIAWNERFF. CDR3 DNA sequence: TGTGCCAGCAGCTTAATAGCTTGGAATGAGCGGTTCTTC.

The chain joins TRBV2 to TRBJ1-6; 10 nucleotides match TRBD1. Per the germline V gene, CDR1 is SNHLY and CDR2 is FYNNEI. The CDR3 is 16 residues long. The V and J ends lost 9 bases and 4 bases, in that order; junction bases with no gene match: 9. The CDR3 DNA sequence: TGTGCCAGAGAGACGCCGGGACAGGGGTATAATTCACCCCTCCACTTT. This sequence encodes CARETPGQGYNSPLHF.

The CDR3 DNA reads as TGTGCCAGCAGTTACTCTGACCTGGACGACTACGAGCAGTACTTC. Protein: CASSYSDLDDYEQYF. The V and J genes are TRBV6-2 or TRBV6-3 and TRBJ2-7; D gene uncertain. The CDR3 contains 15 residues. V gave up 0 bases and J gave up 3 bases, with 12 bases separating them. Germline V lookup: CDR1 MNHEY, CDR2 SVGEGT.

The gene calls are TRBV2 and TRBJ1-2, with 8 positions matching TRBD1. The V and J ends lost 8 bases and 7 bases, in that order; junction bases with no gene match: 12. CDR1 and CDR2 from the germline V gene are SNHLY and FYNNEI. The CDR3 runs 14 residues. The CDR3 spells CASGTDRGLAGYTF. As DNA, the CDR3 is TGTGCCAGCGGGACCGACAGGGGCCTGGCTGGCTACACCTTC.